Shown below are 18 T cell receptor beta chains from a single sample sequenced in a study of blood T cell repertoires in COVID-19. The data were produced by immunoSEQ multiplex PCR, yet TCRdb's version contains in-frame clones alone and is incomplete. The data contain around 230,000 clones, 86% of them seen just once; the ten biggest clones take up roughly 3.5%. Material: PBMCs or T cells enriched from blood (not recorded which). The receptors shown here come from a woman aged 40-49 years with acute COVID-19.

The chain combines TRBV6-5 with TRBJ1-5, with unresolved D. CDR1 is MNHEY and CDR2 is SVGAGI in the germline V gene. With 5 bases removed from V and 2 bases from J, the gap between germline ends came to 13 bases. The CDR3 loop spans 15 amino acids. CDR3 in amino acids: CASSNDGRRNQPQHF. CDR3 DNA sequence: TGTGCCAGCAGTAATGACGGGAGGCGCAATCAGCCCCAGCATTTT.

The CDR3 spells CASSFRPAGVGANVLTF. CDR3 in DNA: TGTGCCAGCAGCTTCCGGCCCGCAGGGGTCGGGGCCAACGTCCTGACTTTC. The chain uses TRBV11-2 and TRBJ2-6; tentatively, D is TRBD1 (6 bases). This CDR3 spans 17 amino acids. V dropped 3 bases and J dropped 4 bases, with 16 bases sitting between them. Looked up from germline, CDR1 is SGHAT and CDR2 is FQNNGV. The full variable domain, its missing parts supplied by reference TRBV11-2 and TRBJ2-6, is EAGVAQSPRYKIIEKRQSVAFWCNPISGHATLYWYQQILGQGPKLLIQFQNNGVVDDSQLPKDRFSAERLKGVDSTLKIQPAKLEDSAVYLCASSFRPAGVGANVLTFGAGSRLTVL.

This sequence joins TRBV9 and TRBJ1-6, with TRBD1 matching 7 bases. Unmatched junction bases numbered 9, after V lost 3 bases and J lost 6 bases. Germline CDR1 and CDR2: SGDLS and YYNGEE. The CDR3 covers 16 residues. Here the CDR3 reads CASSADDRQGNSPLHF. The CDR3 bases are TGTGCCAGCAGCGCCGACGACCGACAGGGTAATTCACCCCTCCACTTT.

The V and J genes are TRBV5-8 and TRBJ2-7; TRBD1 aligns across 8 bases. Germline CDR1 is SGHTS and CDR2 is YDEGEE. The V segment lost 4 bases and the J segment 3 bases; nucleotides outside the gene matches: 6. The CDR3 is 14 residues long. The CDR3 spells CASSDRGQNYEQYF. The CDR3 nucleotides read TGTGCCAGCAGCGACAGGGGTCAAAACTACGAGCAGTACTTC.

The rearrangement uses TRBV29-1 and TRBJ2-1, with a tentative D call TRBD2 (6 bases). CDR3 size: 12 residues. From germline, CDR1 is SQVTM and CDR2 ANQGSEA. V was pared by 5 bases and J by 7 bases, with 12 bases between. The CDR3 here is CSVLGEDNEQFF. The DNA for the CDR3 is TGCAGCGTTTTGGGGGAGGATAATGAGCAGTTCTTC.

The rearrangement links TRBV5-1 to TRBJ2-1; D remains unclear. Germline values: CDR1 SGHRS, CDR2 YFSETQ. V was pared by 4 bases and J by 10 bases, with 9 bases between. The CDR3 is 11 amino acids. The CDR3 DNA is TGCGCCAGCAGCGCACGACAAGAGCAGTTCTTC. Translating it yields CASSARQEQFF. Full variable domain (missing parts from reference TRBV5-1 and TRBJ2-1): KAGVTQTPRYLIKTRGQQVTLSCSPISGHRSVSWYQQTPGQGLQFLFEYFSETQRNKGNFPGRFSGRQFSNSRSEMNVSTLELGDSALYLCASSARQEQFFGPGTRLTVL.

The chain links TRBV4-1 to TRBJ1-4, with 10 bases that match TRBD1. CDR3 length equals 15 residues. The V and J ends lost 2 bases and 8 bases, in that order; junction bases with no gene match: 5. CDR1 is MGHRA, CDR2 YSYEKL, per germline. The DNA of the CDR3 is TGCGCCAGCAGCCAAACCGGGACAGGGGTAGAAAAACTGTTTTTT. Protein: CASSQTGTGVEKLFF.

This clone is a singleton in its sample. The chain is built from TRBV11-2 and TRBJ2-7, with TRBD1 as a possible D gene (6 bases). Trimming shortened V by 0 bases and J by 1 base, and 7 bases separated the two germline ends. This CDR3 region has 14 residues. Germline-derived CDR1 and CDR2 are SGHAT and FQNNGV. The CDR3 bases are TGTGCCAGCAGCTTAGATACAGGGTCCTACGAGCAGTACTTC. Residues: CASSLDTGSYEQYF.

The V call is TRBV11-2, the J call TRBJ2-7; 7 nucleotides line up with TRBD2. Trimming at V came to 5 bases and at J to 6 bases, leaving 13 bases not matched to a gene. The germline gives CDR1 SGHAT, CDR2 FQNNGV. The CDR3 is made up of 15 amino acids. The CDR3 loop is CASSSILAVWSEQYF. DNA of the CDR3: TGTGCCAGCAGCAGCATCCTAGCGGTCTGGTCCGAGCAGTACTTC. Full variable domain (remainder filled in from reference TRBV11-2 and TRBJ2-7): EAGVAQSPRYKIIEKRQSVAFWCNPISGHATLYWYQQILGQGPKLLIQFQNNGVVDDSQLPKDRFSAERLKGVDSTLKIQPAKLEDSAVYLCASSSILAVWSEQYFGPGTRLTVT.

The J gene is TRBJ2-1, the V gene TRBV29-1; 9 positions agree with TRBD1. Losses at the gene ends were 4 bases for V and 6 bases for J; bases not matched to a gene: 4. CDR1 SQVTM and CDR2 ANQGSEA come from the germline V gene. This CDR3 comprises 13 residues. The chain's CDR3 is CSVGDREINEQFF. Here the CDR3 DNA reads TGCAGCGTTGGGGACAGGGAGATCAATGAGCAGTTCTTC.

V and J are TRBV2 and TRBJ2-1, with D possibly being TRBD1 (7 bases). Germline CDR1 is SNHLY and CDR2 is FYNNEI. Trimming removed 1 base at V and 9 bases at J, with 13 bases between. The CDR3 runs to 14 residues. CDR3 DNA sequence: TGTGCCAGCAGTGAAGGGCAGGGGGGCTCTGAGCAGTTCTTC. Translating gives CASSEGQGGSEQFF.

The V call is TRBV9, the J call TRBJ1-2; 9 nucleotides align to TRBD1. Germline lookup yields CDR1 SGDLS and CDR2 YYNGEE. The junction had 4 bases not matched to a gene; V was cut back by 0 bases and J by 7 bases. CDR3 size: 14 residues. CDR3 sequence: CASSVAGQGFGYTF. CDR3 sequence (DNA): TGTGCCAGCAGCGTAGCTGGACAGGGGTTTGGCTACACCTTC.

The chain combines TRBV2 with TRBJ2-3, with a possible D match to TRBD1 (6 bases). Germline CDR1 and CDR2: SNHLY and FYNNEI. This CDR3 is built from 14 residues. V shed 2 bases and J shed 2 bases, with 8 bases lying between them. CDR3 nucleotide sequence: TGTGCCAGCAGTGAAACAGGGCACACAGATACGCAGTATTTT. Translation: CASSETGHTDTQYF.

This chain uses TRBV4-1 with TRBJ2-7; 13 bases are shared with TRBD2. CDR3 length equals 18 residues. Germline V gene sequence: CDR1 MGHRA, CDR2 YSYEKL. V trimming: 2 bases; J trimming: 4 bases; junction bases outside the gene matches: 11. The CDR3 region is CASSQFIGSLAGGYEQYF. The DNA of the CDR3 is TGCGCCAGCAGCCAATTCATAGGGTCACTAGCGGGAGGGTACGAGCAGTACTTC.

V gene TRBV9 combines with J gene TRBJ1-1, with 10 bases aligning to TRBD1. CDR3 length: 15 amino acids. CDR1 SGDLS and CDR2 YYNGEE come from the germline V gene. Unmatched junction bases numbered 6, after V lost 3 bases and J lost 4 bases. CDR3 loop: CASSARTGGGTEAFF. The CDR3 nucleotides read TGTGCCAGCAGCGCCAGGACAGGGGGGGGCACTGAAGCTTTCTTT.

The chain is built from TRBV3-1 (or the pseudogene TRBV3-2) and TRBJ2-7; TRBD2 matches 11 bases. The CDR3 consists of 15 residues. J was trimmed by 4 bases and V by 3 bases; bases with no gene match: 5. The germline gives CDR1 LGHDT, CDR2 YNNKEL (reference sequence). DNA of the CDR3: TGTGCCAGCAGCCAGGATCTAGCGGGAGGTTACGAGCAGTACTTC. It codes for CASSQDLAGGYEQYF.

V usage is TRBV3-1 (or the pseudogene TRBV3-2) and J usage is TRBJ2-5; D uncertain. V was shortened by 1 base and J by 2 bases, with 5 bases between the two germline ends. The CDR3 is made up of 13 amino acids. The germline gives CDR1 LGHDT, CDR2 YNNKEL (reference sequence). CDR3 bases: TGTGCCAGCAGCCAAGTCCGTCAAGAGACCCAGTACTTC. It codes for CASSQVRQETQYF.

The rearrangement links TRBV30 to TRBJ2-1; 9 bases match TRBD1. This CDR3 has 14 amino acids. Losses at the gene ends were 3 bases for V and 5 bases for J; bases not matched to a gene: 5. The germline V gene has CDR1 GTSNPN and CDR2 SVGIG (reference sequence). CDR3 amino acids: CAWSGGQGNNEQFF. In DNA form, the CDR3 reads TGTGCCTGGAGCGGGGGACAGGGAAACAATGAGCAGTTCTTC. The full variable domain, its missing parts supplied by reference TRBV30 and TRBJ2-1, is SQTIHQWPATLVQPVGSPLSLECTVEGTSNPNLYWYRQAAGRGLQLLFYSVGIGQISSEVPQNLSASRPQDRQFILSSKKLLLSDSGFYLCAWSGGQGNNEQFFGPGTRLTVL.